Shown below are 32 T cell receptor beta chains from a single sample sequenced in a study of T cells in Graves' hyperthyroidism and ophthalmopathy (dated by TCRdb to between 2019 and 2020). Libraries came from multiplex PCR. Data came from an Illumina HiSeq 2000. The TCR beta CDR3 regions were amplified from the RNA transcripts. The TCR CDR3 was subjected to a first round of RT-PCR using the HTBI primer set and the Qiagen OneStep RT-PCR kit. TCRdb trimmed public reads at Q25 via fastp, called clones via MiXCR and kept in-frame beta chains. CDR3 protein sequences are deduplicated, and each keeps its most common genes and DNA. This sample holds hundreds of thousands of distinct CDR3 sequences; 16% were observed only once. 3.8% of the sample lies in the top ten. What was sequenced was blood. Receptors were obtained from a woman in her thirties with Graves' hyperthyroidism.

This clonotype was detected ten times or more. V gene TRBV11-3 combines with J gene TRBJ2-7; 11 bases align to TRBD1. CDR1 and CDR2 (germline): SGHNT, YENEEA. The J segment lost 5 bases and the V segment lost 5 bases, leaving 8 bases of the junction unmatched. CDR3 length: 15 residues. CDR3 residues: CASSARTGGLNEQYF. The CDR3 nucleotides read TGTGCCAGCAGCGCAAGGACAGGGGGCCTAAACGAGCAGTACTTC.

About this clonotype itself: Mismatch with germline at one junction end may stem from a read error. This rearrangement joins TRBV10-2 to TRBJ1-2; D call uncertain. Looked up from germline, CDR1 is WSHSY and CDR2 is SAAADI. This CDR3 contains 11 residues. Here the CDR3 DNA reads TGCGCCAGCAGTGAGCTCTCCGAGTTCGCCTTC. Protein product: CASSELSEFAF.

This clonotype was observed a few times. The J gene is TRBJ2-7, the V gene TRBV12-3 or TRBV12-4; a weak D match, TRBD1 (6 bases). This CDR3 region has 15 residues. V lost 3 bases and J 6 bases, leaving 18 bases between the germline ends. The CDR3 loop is CASSFYTRGGLEQYF. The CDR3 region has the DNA TGTGCCAGCAGTTTTTACACCAGGGGCGGTCTCGAGCAGTACTTC.

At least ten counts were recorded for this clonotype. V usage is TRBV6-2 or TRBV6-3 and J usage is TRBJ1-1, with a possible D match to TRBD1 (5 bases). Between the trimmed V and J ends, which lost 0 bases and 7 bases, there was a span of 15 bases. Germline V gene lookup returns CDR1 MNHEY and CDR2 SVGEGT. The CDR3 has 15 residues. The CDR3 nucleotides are TGTGCCAGCAGTTACTCGTTCAGGACAAGCAGTGAAGCTTTCTTT. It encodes CASSYSFRTSSEAFF.

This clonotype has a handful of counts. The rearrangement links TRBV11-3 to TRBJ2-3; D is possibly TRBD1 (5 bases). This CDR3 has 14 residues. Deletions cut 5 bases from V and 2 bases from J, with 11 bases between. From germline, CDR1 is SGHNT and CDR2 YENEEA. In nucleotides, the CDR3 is TGTGCCAGCAGCCCGACAGCCTACACAGATACGCAGTATTTT. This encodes CASSPTAYTDTQYF.

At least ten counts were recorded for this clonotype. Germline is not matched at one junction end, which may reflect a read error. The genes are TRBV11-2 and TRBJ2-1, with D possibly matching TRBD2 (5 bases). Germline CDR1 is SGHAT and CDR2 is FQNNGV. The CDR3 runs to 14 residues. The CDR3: CASSDWRKHNKQFF. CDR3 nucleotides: TGTGCCAGCTCGGACTGGCGGAAACACAATAAGCAGTTCTTC.

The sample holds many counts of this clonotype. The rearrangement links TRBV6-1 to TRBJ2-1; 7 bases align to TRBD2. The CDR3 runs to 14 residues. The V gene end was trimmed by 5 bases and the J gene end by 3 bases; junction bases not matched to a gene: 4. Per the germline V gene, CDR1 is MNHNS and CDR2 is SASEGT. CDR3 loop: CASSYRDYYNEQFF. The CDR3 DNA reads TGTGCCAGCAGTTATCGGGACTACTACAATGAGCAGTTCTTC.

Here the CDR3 reads CATEKAGLGQDTDTQYF. CDR3 DNA sequence: TGTGCCACCGAAAAGGCTGGTCTCGGACAGGACACAGATACGCAGTATTTT. The chain employs TRBV24-1 and TRBJ2-3; 7 bases agree with TRBD1. The CDR3 length is 17 residues. V gave up 9 bases and J gave up 2 bases; unmatched junction bases: 16. Germline CDR1 and CDR2: KGHDR and SFDVKD.

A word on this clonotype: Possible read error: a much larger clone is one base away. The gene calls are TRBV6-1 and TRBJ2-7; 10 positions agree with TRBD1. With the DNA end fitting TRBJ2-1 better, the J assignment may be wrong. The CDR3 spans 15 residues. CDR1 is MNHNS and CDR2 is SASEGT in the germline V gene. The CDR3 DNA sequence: TGTGCCAGCAGCCTCGGGGGACAGGGGCACTACGAGCAGTTCTTC. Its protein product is CASSLGGQGHYEQFF.

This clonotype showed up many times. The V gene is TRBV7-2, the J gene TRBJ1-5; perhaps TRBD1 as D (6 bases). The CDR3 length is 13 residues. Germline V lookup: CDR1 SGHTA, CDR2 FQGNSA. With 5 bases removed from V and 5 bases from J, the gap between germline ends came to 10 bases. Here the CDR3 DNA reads TGTGCCAGCAGCCCCCAGGGGCATCAGCCCCAGCATTTT. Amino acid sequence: CASSPQGHQPQHF.

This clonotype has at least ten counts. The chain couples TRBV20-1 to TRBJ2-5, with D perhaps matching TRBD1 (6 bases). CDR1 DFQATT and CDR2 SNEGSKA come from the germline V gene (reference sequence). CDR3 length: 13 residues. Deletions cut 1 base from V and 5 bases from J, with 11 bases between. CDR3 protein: CSARGQGIETQYF. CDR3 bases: TGCAGTGCTAGAGGTCAGGGGATCGAGACCCAGTACTTC.

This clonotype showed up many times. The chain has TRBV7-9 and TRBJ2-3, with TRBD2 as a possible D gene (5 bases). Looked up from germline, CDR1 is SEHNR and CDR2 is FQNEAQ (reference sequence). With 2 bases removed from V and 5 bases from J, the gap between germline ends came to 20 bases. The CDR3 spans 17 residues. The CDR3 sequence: CASSLPTLLEGLDTQYF. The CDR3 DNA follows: TGTGCCAGCAGCTTACCCACCTTACTCGAGGGCCTAGATACGCAGTATTTT.

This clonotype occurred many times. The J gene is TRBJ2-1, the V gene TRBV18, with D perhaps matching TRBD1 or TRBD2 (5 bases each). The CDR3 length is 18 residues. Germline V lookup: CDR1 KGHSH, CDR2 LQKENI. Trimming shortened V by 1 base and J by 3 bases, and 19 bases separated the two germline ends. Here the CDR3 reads CASSPHPGQGPHYNEQFF. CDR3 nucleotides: TGTGCCAGCTCACCACACCCGGGTCAGGGACCTCACTACAATGAGCAGTTCTTC.

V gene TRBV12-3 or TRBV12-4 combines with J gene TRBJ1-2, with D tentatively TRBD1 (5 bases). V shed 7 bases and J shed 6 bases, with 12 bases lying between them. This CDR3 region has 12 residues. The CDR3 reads CASTRGGNGYTF. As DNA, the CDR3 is TGTGCCAGCACCCGGGGGGGGAATGGCTACACCTTC.

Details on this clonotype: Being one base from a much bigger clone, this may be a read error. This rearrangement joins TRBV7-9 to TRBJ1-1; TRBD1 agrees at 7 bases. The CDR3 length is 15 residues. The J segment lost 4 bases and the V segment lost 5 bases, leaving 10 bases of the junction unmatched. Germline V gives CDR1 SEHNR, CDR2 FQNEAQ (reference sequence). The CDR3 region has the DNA TGTGCCAGCAGCACCCGACAGGGAATGAGCACTGAAGCTTTCTTT. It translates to CASSTRQGMSTEAFF.

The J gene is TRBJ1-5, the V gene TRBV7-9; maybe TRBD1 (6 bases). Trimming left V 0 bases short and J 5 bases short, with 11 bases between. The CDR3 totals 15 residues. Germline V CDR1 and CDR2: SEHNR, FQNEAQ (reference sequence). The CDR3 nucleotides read TGTGCCAGCAGCTTAGCGTTGGACAGCGATCAGCCCCAGCATTTT. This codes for CASSLALDSDQPQHF.

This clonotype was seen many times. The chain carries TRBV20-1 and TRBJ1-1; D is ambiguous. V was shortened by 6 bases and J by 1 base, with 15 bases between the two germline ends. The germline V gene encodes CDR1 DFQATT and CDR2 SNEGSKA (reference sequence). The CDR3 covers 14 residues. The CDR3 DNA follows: TGCAGTGCAACCCTCCCGCGTCAGAACACTGAAGCTTTCTTT. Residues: CSATLPRQNTEAFF.

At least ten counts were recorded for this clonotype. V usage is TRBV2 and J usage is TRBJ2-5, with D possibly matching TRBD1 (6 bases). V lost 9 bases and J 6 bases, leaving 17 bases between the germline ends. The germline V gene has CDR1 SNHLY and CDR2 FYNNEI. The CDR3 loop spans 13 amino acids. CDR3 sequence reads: CARSRSQGKTQYF. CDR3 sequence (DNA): TGTGCCAGGTCCCGGTCCCAGGGGAAGACCCAGTACTTC.

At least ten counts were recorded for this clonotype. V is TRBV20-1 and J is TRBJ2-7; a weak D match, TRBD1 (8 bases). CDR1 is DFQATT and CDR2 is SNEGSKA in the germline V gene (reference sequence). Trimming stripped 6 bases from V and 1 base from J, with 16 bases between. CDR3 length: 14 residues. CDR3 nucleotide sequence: TGCAGTGCCGAGGACAGGGAGGGTTCCTACGAGCAGTACTTC. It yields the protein CSAEDREGSYEQYF.

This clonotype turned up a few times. The CDR3 sequence: CAWSGTEYEQYF. CDR3 nucleotide sequence: TGTGCCTGGAGTGGGACAGAATACGAGCAGTACTTC. V usage is TRBV30 and J usage is TRBJ2-7; tentative D call: TRBD1 (6 bases). V lost 1 base to trimming and J lost 4 bases, with 8 bases between them. Germline lookup yields CDR1 GTSNPN and CDR2 SVGIG (reference sequence). The CDR3 covers 12 residues.

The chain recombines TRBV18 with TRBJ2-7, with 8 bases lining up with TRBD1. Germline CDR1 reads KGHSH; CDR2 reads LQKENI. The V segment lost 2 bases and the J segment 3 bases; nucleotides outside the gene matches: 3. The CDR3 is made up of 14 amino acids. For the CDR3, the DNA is TGTGCCAGCTCACCAGGGACAGGACACTACGAGCAGTACTTC. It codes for CASSPGTGHYEQYF.

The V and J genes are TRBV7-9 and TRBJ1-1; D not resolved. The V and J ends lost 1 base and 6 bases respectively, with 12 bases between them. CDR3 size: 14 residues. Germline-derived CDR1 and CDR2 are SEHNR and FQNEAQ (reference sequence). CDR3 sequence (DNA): TGTGCCAGCAGCTTAGGGAGGTCCGGTTCTGAAGCTTTCTTT. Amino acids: CASSLGRSGSEAFF.

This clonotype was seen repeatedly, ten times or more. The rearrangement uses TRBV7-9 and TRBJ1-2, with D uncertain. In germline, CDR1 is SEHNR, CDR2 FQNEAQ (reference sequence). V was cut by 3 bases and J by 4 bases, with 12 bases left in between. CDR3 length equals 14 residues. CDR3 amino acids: CASSFSAGLYGYTF. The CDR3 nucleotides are TGTGCCAGCAGCTTCTCGGCAGGCCTCTATGGCTACACCTTC.

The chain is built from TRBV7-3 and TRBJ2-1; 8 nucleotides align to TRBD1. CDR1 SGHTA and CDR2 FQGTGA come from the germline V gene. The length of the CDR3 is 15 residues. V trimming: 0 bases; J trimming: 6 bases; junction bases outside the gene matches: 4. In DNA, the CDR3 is TGTGCCAGCAGCTTAACCCTACAGGGGGTCAATGAGCAGTTCTTC. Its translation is CASSLTLQGVNEQFF.

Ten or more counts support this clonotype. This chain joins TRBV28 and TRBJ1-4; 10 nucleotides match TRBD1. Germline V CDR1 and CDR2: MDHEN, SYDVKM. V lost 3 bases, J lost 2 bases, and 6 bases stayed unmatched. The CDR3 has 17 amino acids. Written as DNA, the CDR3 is TGTGCCAGCAGTTTCATTAGACAGGGGGCCACTAATGAAAAACTGTTTTTT. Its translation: CASSFIRQGATNEKLFF.

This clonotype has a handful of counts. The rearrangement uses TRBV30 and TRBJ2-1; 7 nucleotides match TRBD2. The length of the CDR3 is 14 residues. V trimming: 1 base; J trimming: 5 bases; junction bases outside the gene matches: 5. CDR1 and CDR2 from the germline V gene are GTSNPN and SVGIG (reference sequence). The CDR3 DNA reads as TGTGCCTGGAGTGGACTAGCCAACCACAATGAGCAGTTCTTC. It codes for CAWSGLANHNEQFF.

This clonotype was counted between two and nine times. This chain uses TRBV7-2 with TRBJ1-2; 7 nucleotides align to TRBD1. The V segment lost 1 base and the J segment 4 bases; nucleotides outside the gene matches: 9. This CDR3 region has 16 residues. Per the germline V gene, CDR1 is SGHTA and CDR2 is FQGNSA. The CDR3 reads CASSLGSPGGVYGYTF. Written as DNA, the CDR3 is TGTGCCAGCAGCTTAGGCTCTCCAGGGGGAGTCTATGGCTACACCTTC.

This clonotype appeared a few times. CDR3 DNA: TGTGCCACCAGTGATCCCCGGACTAGCGGGAGGACCTACAATGAGCAGTTCTTC. Encoded protein: CATSDPRTSGRTYNEQFF. V gene TRBV24-1 combines with J gene TRBJ2-1, with 14 bases that match TRBD2. Per the germline V gene, CDR1 is KGHDR and CDR2 is SFDVKD. There are 18 residues in the CDR3. V shed 3 bases and J 2 bases; nucleotides not matched to a gene: 5.

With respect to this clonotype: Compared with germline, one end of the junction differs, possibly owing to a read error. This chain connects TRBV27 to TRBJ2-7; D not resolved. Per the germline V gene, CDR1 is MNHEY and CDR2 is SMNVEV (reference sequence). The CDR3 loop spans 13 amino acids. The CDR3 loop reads CASSLGRAYERYF. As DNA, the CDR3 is TGTGCCAGCAGTTTGGGTAGGGCCTACGAGCGGTACTTC.

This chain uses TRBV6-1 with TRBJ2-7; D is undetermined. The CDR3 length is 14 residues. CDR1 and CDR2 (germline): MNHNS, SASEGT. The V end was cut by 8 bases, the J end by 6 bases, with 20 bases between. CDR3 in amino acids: CASAPVLSLGEQYF. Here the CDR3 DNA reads TGTGCCAGCGCCCCCGTTCTTTCCCTTGGCGAGCAGTACTTC.

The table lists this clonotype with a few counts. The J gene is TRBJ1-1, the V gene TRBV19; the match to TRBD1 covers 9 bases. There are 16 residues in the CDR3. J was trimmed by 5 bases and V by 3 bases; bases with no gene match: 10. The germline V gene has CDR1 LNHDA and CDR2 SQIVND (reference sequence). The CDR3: CASSIQGTGLKTEAFF. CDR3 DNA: TGTGCCAGTAGTATCCAAGGGACAGGGCTTAAAACTGAAGCTTTCTTT.

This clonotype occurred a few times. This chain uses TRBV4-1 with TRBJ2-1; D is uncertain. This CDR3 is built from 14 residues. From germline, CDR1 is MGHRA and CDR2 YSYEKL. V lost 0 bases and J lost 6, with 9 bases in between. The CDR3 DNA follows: TGCGCCAGCAGCCAAGATCCCGCTACCAATGAGCAGTTCTTC. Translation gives CASSQDPATNEQFF.